This T cell receptor beta chain originates from a study of beta chain features in type 1 diabetes. Turning to the study itself: Similarity in age, gender and cell yields was seen between patients and healthy donors. Study-level results: Shorter TCRB CDR3s, moderately but significantly so, were found in Type 1 diabetes patients in all four CD4+ subsets. Healthy donors had naive, central memory and Treg TCRB repertoires that appeared less similar than those seen among patients. At VDJ recombination sites, type 1 diabetes patients had fewer insertions and more deleted nucleotides.

This clone was counted between two and nine times. Its antigen is still unknown. The study reverse transcribed the entire isolated RNA, so it sequenced expressed TCRB transcripts. Only in-frame clones appear in the TCRdb table, and some are missing; sequencing was by immunoSEQ multiplex PCR. The sample yields 860,000 or so clones, roughly 15% seen once. Looked up from germline, CDR1 is ENHRY and CDR2 is SYGVKD. This CDR3 has 13 residues. The V end lost 7 bases, the J end lost 5 bases, and 11 bases lay between the germline ends. The TCR comes from a woman between 18 and 29 years old in good health. The specimen was naive CD4+ T cells from blood. The chain employs TRBV10-3 and TRBJ2-2, with D possibly TRBD2 on 6 matching bases. This chain's CDR3 is CAINGLSTGELFF. The CDR3 DNA follows: TGTGCCATCAACGGACTATCTACCGGGGAGCTGTTTTTT.